This TCR beta chain was identified during a study of blood T cell repertoires in COVID-19. Turning to the study itself: The origin of the acute and convalescent COVID-19 samples was the United States, Italy and Spain. The analysed material was cDNA or gDNA that came from T cells, B-cell-depleted T cells, or PBMCs.

Original methodology: Amplification with reference gene primers provided the estimates of nucleated cell counts. TCRdb's copy holds only in-frame clones and misses some; the assay was immunoSEQ multiplex PCR. That table gives V, J and clone size, and the DNA gave D and trimming. The sample holds 40,000 to 50,000 clones, 80% to 90% seen once. From germline, CDR1 is ENHRY and CDR2 SYGVKD. The CDR3 spans 20 residues. V shed 3 bases and J shed 1 base, with 26 bases lying between them. The sequenced sample consisted of peripheral blood. The genes are TRBV10-3 and TRBJ2-3, with a tentative D call TRBD2 (6 bases). This receptor was taken from a human donor in a cohort sampled during active COVID-19. CDR3 protein: CAISDPGGRGTPVGTDTQYF. The CDR3, as DNA: TGTGCCATCAGTGACCCCGGTGGGCGGGGCACGCCCGTGGGCACAGATACGCAGTATTTT.